This TCR beta chain comes out of a study of regulatory T cells in long-lasting Graves disease (dated by TCRdb to about 2021). Context from the whole study: Patients with newly diagnosed Graves' disease had been on antithyroid drugs for under 3 months. Patients with persistent Graves' disease were compared with patients with newly diagnosed Graves' disease using TCR sequencing and RNA sequencing of peripheral blood. The study was registered as a clinical trial and conducted in China. A total of around 35 samples underwent TCR sequencing, from roughly 13 patients with persistent Graves' disease and 20 or so patients with newly diagnosed Graves' disease.

CDR1 DFQATT and CDR2 SNEGSKA were looked up in the germline V gene (reference sequence). From its cysteine to its phenylalanine, the CDR3 spans 19 amino acids. The sequence is cut down to CDR3 DNA, 57 bases in frame from base 1. V loses 2 bases at its end and J loses 4 bases; junction bases beyond the gene matches: 18. This clonotype was counted at least ten times. The antigen it binds to is not known. Per-base quality was not reported, and no clone a single base away is much larger than it. The library was generated by multiplex PCR. Sequencing instrument: Illumina HiSeq 4000. iRepertoire HTBI primers and Arm-PCR amplification of CDR3 regions were used to construct TCR beta libraries. PCR products were gel purified before sequencing. The study's processing was this. A total of under 80 TRBV and 14 TRBJ segments were identified across samples and were used for gene usage analysis of CDR3 amino acid clonotypes. COPE and FqMerger were used to merge filtered high-quality paired reads into contigs. BLAST was used to align contigs to the IMGT TRBV, TRBD and TRBJ reference genes, and CDR3 was defined following IMGT. Highly expanded clones were defined as clonotypes with a frequency above 0.1%. Shannon entropy was used to measure repertoire diversity, and the Gini coefficient was used to measure V-J evenness. Public clonotypes were defined as clonotypes shared by more than one individual. The public reads were reanalyzed by TCRdb: fastp trimming at Q25, MiXCR alignment, in-frame beta chains only. Rows are unified per CDR3 protein, each entry keeping the most common DNA and genes. The V and J calls and clone size are TCRdb's, not the authors'. This sample has 420,000 or so distinct CDR3 sequences in its table, and about 15% of those were observed once. 20% to 25% of the sample is taken by the ten largest.

The time point label for this specimen denotes: newly diagnosed GD, antithyroid drugs for less than 3 months. For both TCR sequencing and RNA sequencing, RNA was extracted from PBMCs in TRIzol. The diagnosis of Graves' disease followed American Thyroid Association guidelines. The patients came from an endocrinology department in Xi'an, China. From each patient, around 9 milliliters of peripheral blood was collected into an EDTA anticoagulant tube. Ficoll Paque Plus density gradient separation was used to isolate PBMCs, and no further T cell sorting was performed. RNA quality was checked with an Agilent 2100 Bioanalyzer and agarose gel, and concentration with a NanoDrop 2000. What the authors observed across the whole study: The small sample size was acknowledged by the authors as a limitation that may reduce accuracy. Compared with newly diagnosed patients, persistent Graves' disease patients had lower TCR Shannon entropy and fewer highly expanded clones, which suggests clonal expansion. A larger number of public clonotypes was shared among persistent patients (approximately 3,000) than among newly diagnosed patients (approximately 1,000). Sequencing and analysis were limited to the TCR beta chain. The study examined only peripheral blood because the primary lesion, thyroid tissue, could not be accessed. TRBV28, TRBJ1-2 and TRBJ2-5 were preferentially used in persistent disease, while TRBV20-1 and TRBJ2-1 were favored in newly diagnosed disease.

This sample was shared with a second study, whose subject was T cells in Graves' hyperthyroidism and ophthalmopathy. Per the second study: Stable Graves' hyperthyroidism was defined as the absence of progression to ophthalmopathy over 18 months of follow-up. Hyperthyroidism patients were aged 18 to 65 years and newly diagnosed, with disease duration of less than 2 months. Patients with uncontrolled infections, other autoimmune diseases, pregnancy or lactation were excluded. Clinical symptoms, serum thyroxine and TRAb, thyroid ultrasound, and orbital computed tomography formed the basis for the diagnoses. The first round of RT-PCR for the TCR CDR3 was performed with the HTBI primer set and the Qiagen OneStep RT-PCR kit. Blood samples also contained most of the expanded thyroid clonotypes (frequency above 0.001), which suggests that blood repertoires may reflect thyroid immune responses. A 13 V-J signature model separated ophthalmopathy from stable hyperthyroidism, with 87.88% sensitivity and 81% to 82% specificity in cross-validation and 80%/75% in testing. In validation, the model predicted progression to ophthalmopathy with around 71% sensitivity and around 72% specificity, a median of 6.5 months before onset. A discovery cohort of about 100 patients, about 40 with Graves' ophthalmopathy and 55 to 60 with stable Graves' hyperthyroidism, was used to find distinguishing TCR V-J signatures. Prospective prediction of ophthalmopathy was tested in an independent validation cohort of 18 hyperthyroidism patients and approximately 17 patients who later progressed to ophthalmopathy. The roughly 100 discovery patients were randomly split 7:3 into training and test sets. Thyroid tissue and blood T-cell repertoires from more than five Graves' hyperthyroidism patients were also compared in the study. Following sampling, methimazole starting at 30 mg daily was given to hyperthyroidism patients, and high-dose intravenous methylprednisolone was given to ophthalmopathy patients. Libraries were constructed in a second round of multiplex PCR, after which size selection and purification were carried out. Sequencing of the libraries was done on an Illumina HiSeq2000 using paired-end 100 bp reads. SOAPnuke was used to process the raw data, throwing out any read that contained adapters or uncalled bases, had a mean Phred below 15, or lacked an exact constant-primer or identifier match. High-quality paired reads were merged using COPE v1.2.5, and each unique nucleotide sequence was defined as a clonotype. MiTCR v1.1 was used to align the clonotypes against IMGT TRBV, TRBD and TRBJ reference segments. The analysis was restricted to V-J combinations with a frequency above 0.0001, which together covered around 99% of the repertoires. The TCS score was defined as the ratio of F50 (clonal expansion) to E x V (chaos), calculated using BLOSUM62-based TCRdist between CDR3 peptides within each V-J. Welch's t-statistics and random forest reduced roughly 500 V-J features to 10 to 15, which were used in a naive Bayes classifier (R e1071). Sample size was not statistically predetermined, and investigators were not blinded to group allocation. TCR Vbeta CDR3 sequencing of 135 peripheral blood samples (43 ophthalmopathy, about 74 hyperthyroidism and roughly 17 progressor patients) is reported in the paper.

The receptor was derived from a young woman with Graves disease. Donor details come from another sample of the same person, matched by shared clones. The chain couples TRBV20-1 to TRBJ1-1; TRBD1 lines up with 11 middle nucleotides. The sequencing here drew on peripheral blood mononuclear cells (PBMCs), taken at new diagnosis, from a patient treated with antithyroid drugs. The sequenced DNA: TGCAGTGCTAGATGGCCATTCCTGGGAGATGGACAGGGGGCCACTGAAGCTTTCTTT. Translated, this is CSARWPFLGDGQGATEAFF.